Ten or more counts support the clone carrying this TCR beta chain. The target antigen is unknown. Amplified regions were TCR beta CDR3 sequences from RNA transcripts. During a first-round RT-PCR of the TCR CDR3, the HTBI primer set was used. MiXCR, applied by TCRdb to the multiplex PCR reads, yields one record per CDR3 protein. The sample lists 330,000 or so distinct CDR3 sequences, around 18% occurring once. The source of the sample is a study of T cells in Graves' hyperthyroidism and ophthalmopathy. Fresh peripheral blood, around 10 ml, yielded the PBMCs. Study-level findings and limits: Blood also contained most expanded thyroid clonotypes above 0.001.

This sequence originates from a woman between 40 and 55 years old with Graves' ophthalmopathy. Specimen: blood.

The CDR3 bases are TGTGCCATCAAGGCAGGGGTGACCCAGTACTTC. As protein: CAIKAGVTQYF. V usage is TRBV6-1 and J usage is TRBJ2-5; possible D gene TRBD1, 6 bases. Trimming took 10 bases from V and 7 from J, leaving 13 bases between them. Germline V gives CDR1 MNHNS, CDR2 SASEGT. The CDR3 has 11 residues.